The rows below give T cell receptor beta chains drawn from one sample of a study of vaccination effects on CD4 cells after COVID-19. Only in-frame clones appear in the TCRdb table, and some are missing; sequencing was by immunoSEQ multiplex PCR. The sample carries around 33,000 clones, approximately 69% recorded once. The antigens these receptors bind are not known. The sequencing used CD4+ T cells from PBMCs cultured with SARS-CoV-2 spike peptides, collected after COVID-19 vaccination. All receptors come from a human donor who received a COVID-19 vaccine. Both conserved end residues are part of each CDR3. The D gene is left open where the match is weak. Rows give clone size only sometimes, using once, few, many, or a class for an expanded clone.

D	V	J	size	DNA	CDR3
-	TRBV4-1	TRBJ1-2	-	TGCGCCAGCAGCCAAGGACCCGGGGCGGATGGCTACACCTTC	CASSQGPGADGYTF
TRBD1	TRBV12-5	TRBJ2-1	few	TGTGCTAGTGGTTTGGTGGTAGGGACAGGGGCTTTTGAGCAGTTCTTC	CASGLVVGTGAFEQFF
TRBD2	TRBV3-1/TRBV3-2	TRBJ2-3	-	TGTGCCACCACGCCGGGACTAGCGGGAGTGGCAGATACGCAGTATTTT	CATTPGLAGVADTQYF
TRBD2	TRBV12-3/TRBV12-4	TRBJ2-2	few	TGTGCCAGCAACAGCGGGGTCACCGGGGAGCTGTTTTTT	CASNSGVTGELFF
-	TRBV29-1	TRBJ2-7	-	TGCAGCGTTGTCGGTTCTTTAGGGGGGCCCCTAGACCTCTACGAGCAGTACTTC	CSVVGSLGGPLDLYEQYF
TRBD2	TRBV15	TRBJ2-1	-	TGTGCCACCGGGGGAGCCGGGACTAGCGTTAATGAGCAGTTCTTC	CATGGAGTSVNEQFF
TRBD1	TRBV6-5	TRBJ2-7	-	TGTGCCAGCAGTTCGACAGGGGGTCTCCTCGAGCAGTACTTC	CASSSTGGLLEQYF
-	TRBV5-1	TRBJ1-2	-	TGCGCCAGCAGCAGGGGAGGGTCTATAGGGAGCTATGGCTACACCTTC	CASSRGGSIGSYGYTF
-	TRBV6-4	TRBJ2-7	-	TGTGCCAGCAGTGACTCCCTGGGGAAGATCCTCTACGAGCAGTACTTC	CASSDSLGKILYEQYF
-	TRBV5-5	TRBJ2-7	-	TGTGCCAGCAGCTTGGAAGAAGGGCGATACGAGCAGTACTTC	CASSLEEGRYEQYF
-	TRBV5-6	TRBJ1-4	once	TGTGCCAGCAGCTTGTTGATGTCTGAAAAACTGTTTTTT	CASSLLMSEKLFF
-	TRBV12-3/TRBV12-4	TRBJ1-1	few	TGTGCCTCGGGTCAGAACACTGAAGCTTTCTTT	CASGQNTEAFF
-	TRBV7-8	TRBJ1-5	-	TGTGCCAGCAGCTTAGAAGTCCAGAGCAATCAGCCCCAGCATTTT	CASSLEVQSNQPQHF
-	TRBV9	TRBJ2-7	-	TGTGCCAGCAGCCTCGGCCCTCCCTCGAGCGAGCAGTACTTC	CASSLGPPSSEQYF
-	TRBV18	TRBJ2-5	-	TGTGCCAGCTCAGCTCTTTCCCCGGACCAAGAGACCCAGTACTTC	CASSALSPDQETQYF
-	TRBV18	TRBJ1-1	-	TGTGCCAGCTCACCAGCCAAAGAGAACACTGAAGCTTTCTTT	CASSPAKENTEAFF